Below are 4 T cell receptor beta chains sequenced from a single sample in a study of spatial heterogeneity in lung cancer. TCRdb fed the 5' RACE reads into MiXCR, producing one record per CDR3 protein. The data hold about 36,000 distinct CDR3 sequences, with under 8.5% observed a single time. The time point here: sample taken at primary tumor resection. The starting material was PBMCs, obtained at surgery. The source of these receptors is a female donor with early-stage non-small cell lung cancer.

This clonotype was recorded at least ten times. The J gene is TRBJ2-1, the V gene TRBV28; 11 nucleotides agree with TRBD2. J lost 6 bases, V lost 5 bases, and 9 bases had no gene match. The germline V gene has CDR1 MDHEN and CDR2 SYDVKM. CDR3 length: 16 amino acids. This chain's CDR3 is CASSILSSGRRNEQFF. The CDR3 DNA reads TGTGCCAGCAGTATTCTCTCTAGCGGGAGGCGCAATGAGCAGTTCTTC.

The rearrangement uses TRBV3-2 and TRBJ2-4. TRBV3-2 constitutes a pseudogene. This CDR3 contains 17 residues. CDR3 DNA sequence: TGTGCCAGCAGCCAGGACCAAAACGGACTAGCCAAAAACATTCAGTACTTC. Translating it yields CASSQDQNGLAKNIQYF.

This clonotype is deemed medium-sized (0.01 to 0.1%). The chain employs TRBV20-1 and TRBJ2-1; TRBD1 matches 7 bases. Germline V lookup: CDR1 DFQATT, CDR2 SNEGSKA (reference sequence). The CDR3 length is 14 residues. V was pared by 6 bases and J by 7 bases, with 12 bases of the junction left unmatched. The CDR3 DNA sequence: TGCAGTGCCTCTATGACAGACAGGGAGAATGAGCAGTTCTTC. Translated: CSASMTDRENEQFF.

By sample fraction, this clonotype is medium-sized. This chain connects TRBV6-6 to TRBJ1-5; D gene ambiguous. The V end was cut by 7 bases, the J end by 1 base, with 11 bases between. Germline V lookup: CDR1 MNHNY, CDR2 SVGAGI (reference sequence). The CDR3 length is 14 residues. The CDR3 DNA is TGTGCCAGCATCGGAACAGCGAGCAATCAGCCCCAGCATTTT. It translates to CASIGTASNQPQHF.